The next 22 T cell receptor beta chains were all read from a single sample in a study of spatial heterogeneity in lung cancer. Study observations and caveats: For expanded intratumoral alpha and beta TCRs, counts tracked tumor mutation counts.

No antigen is known for these receptors. TCRdb fed the 5' RACE reads into MiXCR, producing one record per CDR3 protein. The table shows 7,000 or so distinct CDR3 sequences, with approximately 7% occurring only once. Regarding time point: sample taken at primary tumor resection. The source was lung tumor tissue, collected at surgery. Source of these receptors: a male donor with early-stage non-small cell lung cancer.

A few counts support this clonotype. This chain joins TRBV7-9 and TRBJ2-2; no clear D. V shed 10 bases and J shed 0 bases, with 12 bases lying between them. The CDR3 consists of 14 residues. Germline V CDR1 and CDR2: SEHNR, FQNEAQ (reference sequence). CDR3 sequence (DNA): TGTGCCAACAAGCCACAAGCGAACACCGGGGAGCTGTTTTTT. Protein sequence: CANKPQANTGELFF.

The V and J genes are TRBV6-6 and TRBJ1-5, with TRBD1 matching over 8 bases. Unmatched junction bases numbered 7, after V lost 2 bases and J lost 7 bases. CDR1 is MNHNY and CDR2 is SVGAGI in the germline V gene (reference sequence). This CDR3 is built from 15 residues. The CDR3 sequence is CASSYGATGAQPQHF. In DNA, the CDR3 is TGTGCCAGCAGTTACGGAGCGACAGGGGCACAGCCCCAGCATTTT.

Many counts were recorded for this clonotype. The rearrangement links TRBV6-6 to TRBJ2-3; 7 nucleotides match TRBD2. The trim removed 6 bases at V and 4 bases at J, leaving 7 bases unmatched. Germline V gives CDR1 MNHNY, CDR2 SVGAGI (reference sequence). This CDR3 has 14 amino acids. DNA for the CDR3: TGTGCCAGCAGCGAAACTAGCGACCCAGATACGCAGTATTTT. Protein: CASSETSDPDTQYF.

This clonotype was observed at least ten times. This chain links TRBV5-4 with TRBJ2-1, with D maybe TRBD1 (7 bases). The V gene's germline CDR1 is SGHNT and CDR2 YYREEE (reference sequence). The CDR3 runs to 20 residues. V was trimmed by 3 bases and J by 0 bases, leaving 25 bases between them. Written as DNA, the CDR3 is TGTGCCAGCAGCTATGGTCGCCAGGGGGGAGCTAGGAGCTCCTACAATGAGCAGTTCTTC. Its protein product is CASSYGRQGGARSSYNEQFF.

This clonotype was counted at least ten times. This chain connects TRBV20-1 to TRBJ2-1; TRBD1 is a possible D gene (5 bases). Trimming shortened V by 6 bases and J by 9 bases, and 21 bases separated the two germline ends. This CDR3 region has 14 residues. Germline CDR1 reads DFQATT; CDR2 reads SNEGSKA (reference sequence). The CDR3 region is CSAPPAQGSREQFF. The CDR3 coding sequence is TGCAGTGCCCCCCCTGCCCAGGGTTCGCGTGAGCAGTTCTTC.

This clonotype was seen at least ten times. V usage is TRBV5-6 and J usage is TRBJ1-6, with TRBD1 identical over 7 bases. Looked up from germline, CDR1 is SGHDT and CDR2 is YYEEEE. V was clipped by 3 bases and J by 7 bases; unmatched bases: 4. This CDR3 region has 14 residues. CDR3 in amino acids: CASSSDRENSPLHF. CDR3 nucleotides: TGTGCCAGCAGCTCCGACAGGGAAAATTCACCCCTCCACTTT.

This clonotype was observed a handful of times. V and J are TRBV11-2 and TRBJ2-3, with 7 bases that match TRBD2. CDR3 length: 15 residues. Germline CDR1 SGHAT, CDR2 FQNNGV. The J segment lost 1 base and the V segment lost 6 bases, leaving 7 bases of the junction unmatched. In nucleotides, the CDR3 is TGTGCCAGCAGATCGGCTGCGGGGGGCACAGATACGCAGTATTTT. It encodes CASRSAAGGTDTQYF.

This clonotype was detected a few times. V and J are TRBV3-1 and TRBJ1-1; the D is unclear. The CDR3 covers 15 residues. Germline CDR1 and CDR2: LGHDT and YNNKEL (reference sequence). V was pared by 1 base and J by 1 base, with 10 bases between. CDR3 protein: CASSQGAGRNTEAFF. The CDR3 coding sequence is TGTGCCAGCAGCCAAGGAGCAGGCAGGAACACTGAAGCTTTCTTT.

The table lists this clonotype with many counts. The J gene is TRBJ1-1, the V gene TRBV28; unclear D gene. The CDR3 totals 12 residues. Germline CDR1 MDHEN, CDR2 SYDVKM. With 6 bases removed from V and 1 base from J, the gap between germline ends came to 6 bases. The CDR3 DNA reads as TGTGCCAGCAGGCGGGGGAACACTGAAGCTTTCTTT. Its translation: CASRRGNTEAFF.

At least ten counts were recorded for this clonotype. The rearrangement joins TRBV7-2 to TRBJ2-6, with D unresolved. Trimming shortened V by 3 bases and J by 0 bases, and 12 bases separated the two germline ends. Germline V gene data show CDR1 as SGHTA and CDR2 as FQGNSA. The CDR3 sequence is 17 residues long. DNA of the CDR3: TGTGCCAGCAGCTTTCAGACGCTGAACTCTGGGGCCAACGTCCTGACTTTC. As protein: CASSFQTLNSGANVLTF.

This clonotype is medium-sized. This rearrangement joins TRBV6-6 to TRBJ2-6; perhaps TRBD2 as D (5 bases). CDR3 size: 17 residues. Trimming cost V 0 bases and J 2 bases, with 11 bases left between them. Germline assignment: CDR1 MNHNY and CDR2 SVGAGI (reference sequence). In nucleotides, the CDR3 is TGTGCCAGCAGTTACTCGGTGGGAGTGGCTGGGGCCAACGTCCTGACTTTC. Translation gives CASSYSVGVAGANVLTF.

The sample holds a few counts of this clonotype. The chain carries TRBV29-1 and TRBJ1-3, with D maybe TRBD1 (5 bases). V was trimmed by 6 bases and J by 6 bases, leaving 15 bases between them. The CDR3 runs 13 residues. The germline V gene encodes CDR1 SQVTM and CDR2 ANQGSEA. CDR3 protein: CSVGTTAENTIYF. In DNA, the CDR3 is TGCAGCGTCGGGACCACGGCGGAAAACACCATATATTTT.

This clonotype counts as medium-sized. The V gene is TRBV28, the J gene TRBJ1-5, with 8 bases identical to TRBD1. The ends lost 8 bases at V and 5 bases at J; junction bases unmatched: 8. CDR1 and CDR2 (germline): MDHEN, SYDVKM. The CDR3 extends over 14 amino acids. The chain's CDR3 is CASDKTGGHQPQHF. As DNA, the CDR3 is TGTGCCAGCGATAAAACAGGGGGACATCAGCCCCAGCATTTT.

This clonotype is classed as medium-sized. This chain connects TRBV6-6 to TRBJ1-3, with D uncertain. Trimming pared 3 bases from V and 9 bases from J, leaving 12 bases between. Germline V gives CDR1 MNHNY, CDR2 SVGAGI (reference sequence). The CDR3 has 13 amino acids. The chain's CDR3 is CASSYLAEGTIYF. As DNA, the CDR3 is TGTGCCAGCAGTTATTTGGCCGAGGGCACCATATATTTT.

A remark on this clonotype: This sequence may be a read error, since a much larger clone differs from it by one base. The rearrangement uses TRBV5-1 and TRBJ2-3; D is unclear. Germline V lookup: CDR1 SGHRS, CDR2 YFSETQ. Trimming removed 2 bases at V and 0 bases at J, with 10 bases between. The length of the CDR3 is 15 residues. Written as DNA, the CDR3 is TGCGCCAGCAGCTTTAACCCCAAAAGCACAGATACGCAGTATTTT. This encodes CASSFNPKSTDTQYF.

This clonotype is medium-sized by share. The rearrangement links TRBV20-1 to TRBJ2-3; D perhaps matches TRBD2 (5 bases). The V gene lost 1 base and the J gene lost 1 base, with 9 bases spanning the gap. The length of the CDR3 is 14 residues. Germline lookup yields CDR1 DFQATT and CDR2 SNEGSKA (reference sequence). The CDR3 here is CSARGETGTDTQYF. CDR3 nucleotides: TGCAGTGCTAGAGGGGAGACTGGCACAGATACGCAGTATTTT.

This clonotype is termed medium-sized. The V call is TRBV4-1, the J call TRBJ1-5; 8 bases match TRBD1. The junction had 11 bases not matched to a gene; V was cut back by 4 bases and J by 6 bases. The CDR3 spans 16 residues. CDR1 and CDR2 from the germline V gene are MGHRA and YSYEKL. The CDR3: CASSRDRTGWGQPQHF. CDR3 DNA sequence: TGCGCCAGCAGCCGGGACCGGACAGGGTGGGGTCAGCCCCAGCATTTT.

The chain couples TRBV4-3 to TRBJ2-1; either TRBD1 or TRBD2 may supply D (6 bases each). This CDR3 has 18 amino acids. CDR1 and CDR2 from the germline V gene are LGHNA and YSLEER. The V and J ends lost 4 bases and 0 bases respectively, with 19 bases between them. As DNA, the CDR3 is TGCGCCAGCAGCCCGCAAGGGGGGAAGGGTAGCTCCTACAATGAGCAGTTCTTC. Protein product: CASSPQGGKGSSYNEQFF.

Judged by abundance, this clonotype is medium-sized (0.01 to 0.1%). The chain uses TRBV11-2 and TRBJ2-7; unclear D gene. Germline V CDR1 and CDR2: SGHAT, FQNNGV. Between the trimmed V and J ends, which lost 3 bases and 6 bases, there was a span of 18 bases. The CDR3 loop spans 15 amino acids. CDR3 amino acids: CASSFSSFSEAEQYF. Written as DNA, the CDR3 is TGTGCCAGCAGCTTTTCCTCTTTCAGCGAGGCCGAGCAGTACTTC.

In its sample, this clonotype ranks as medium-sized. V is TRBV7-2 and J is TRBJ2-5; D unresolved. The CDR3 loop spans 13 amino acids. Trimming took 3 bases from V and 2 from J, leaving 7 bases between them. The germline CDR1 and CDR2 sequences are SGHTA and FQGNSA. The DNA for the CDR3 is TGTGCCAGCAGCTTCTTGCAACAAGAGACCCAGTACTTC. This sequence encodes CASSFLQQETQYF.

This clonotype has more than one count but fewer than ten. J is TRBJ2-1 and V is TRBV2; TRBD1 agrees at 7 bases. Germline CDR1 SNHLY, CDR2 FYNNEI. V gave up 5 bases and J gave up 4 bases; unmatched junction bases: 2. The CDR3 length is 13 residues. CDR3 bases: TGTGCCAGCAGTAGGGACAGTTACAATGAGCAGTTCTTC. Translating gives CASSRDSYNEQFF.

This clonotype has only a few counts. The V call is TRBV11-1, the J call TRBJ1-4; D is uncertain. V was pared by 3 bases and J by 5 bases, with 10 bases between. Germline CDR1 and CDR2: SGHAT and FQDESV (reference sequence). The CDR3 loop spans 14 amino acids. DNA of the CDR3: TGTGCCAGCAGCTTGGAACAGAGGAATGAAAAACTGTTTTTT. Translated, it gives CASSLEQRNEKLFF.